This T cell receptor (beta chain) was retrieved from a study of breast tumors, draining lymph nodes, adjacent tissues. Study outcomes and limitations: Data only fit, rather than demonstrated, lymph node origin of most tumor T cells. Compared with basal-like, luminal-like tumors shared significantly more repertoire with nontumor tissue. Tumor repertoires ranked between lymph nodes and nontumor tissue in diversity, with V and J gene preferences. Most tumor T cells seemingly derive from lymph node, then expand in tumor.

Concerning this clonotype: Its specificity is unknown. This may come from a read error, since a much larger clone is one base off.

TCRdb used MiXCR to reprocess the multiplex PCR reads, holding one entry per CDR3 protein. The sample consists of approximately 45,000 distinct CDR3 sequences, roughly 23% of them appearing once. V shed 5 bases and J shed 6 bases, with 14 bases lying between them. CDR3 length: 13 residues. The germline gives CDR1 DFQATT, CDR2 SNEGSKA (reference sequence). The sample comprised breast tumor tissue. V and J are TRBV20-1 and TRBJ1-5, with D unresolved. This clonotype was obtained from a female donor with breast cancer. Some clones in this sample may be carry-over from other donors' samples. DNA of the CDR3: TGCAGTGCTCGTGGAAGGTCGGGTCAGCCCCAGCATTTT. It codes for CSARGRSGQPQHF.